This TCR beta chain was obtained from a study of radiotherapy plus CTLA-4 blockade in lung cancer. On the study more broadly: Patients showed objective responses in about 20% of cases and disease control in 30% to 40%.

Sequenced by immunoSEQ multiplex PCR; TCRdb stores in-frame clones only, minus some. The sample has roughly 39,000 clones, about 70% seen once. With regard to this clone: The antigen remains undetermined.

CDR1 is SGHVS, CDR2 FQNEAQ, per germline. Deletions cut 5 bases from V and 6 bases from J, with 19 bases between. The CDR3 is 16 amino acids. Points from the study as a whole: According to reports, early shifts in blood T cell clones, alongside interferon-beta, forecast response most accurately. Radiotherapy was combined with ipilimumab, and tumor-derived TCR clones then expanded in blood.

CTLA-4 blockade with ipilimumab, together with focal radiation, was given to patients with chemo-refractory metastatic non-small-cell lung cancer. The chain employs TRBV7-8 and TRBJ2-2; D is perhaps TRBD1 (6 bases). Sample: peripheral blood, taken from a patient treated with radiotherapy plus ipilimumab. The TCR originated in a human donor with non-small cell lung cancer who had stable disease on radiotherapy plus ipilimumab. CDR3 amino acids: CASSRLEGGFAGELFF. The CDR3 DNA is TGTGCCAGCAGCCGATTAGAAGGGGGATTCGCCGGGGAGCTGTTTTTT.